Each of the 3 T cell receptor beta chains below was sequenced from the same sample in a study of chemoradiotherapy in HPV16-positive cancers. Only in-frame clones appear in the TCRdb table, and some are missing; sequencing was by immunoSEQ multiplex PCR. The table lists more than 10,000 clones, 85% to 90% of them singletons. Sequencing used blood, obtained from a patient who underwent chemoradiotherapy. All receptors derive from a human donor with HPV-associated anogenital cancer.

This clone was found a few times. The genes are TRBV5-1 and TRBJ1-2; no reliable D call. The CDR3 is 14 amino acids. V lost 4 bases and J lost 2, with 12 bases in between. Germline loops: CDR1 SGHRS, CDR2 YFSETQ. The CDR3 spells CASSPEGFNYGYTF. The CDR3 DNA reads TGCGCCAGCAGCCCGGAGGGCTTCAACTATGGCTACACCTTC. Together with reference TRBV5-1 and TRBJ1-2, the CDR3 gives the full variable domain: KAGVTQTPRYLIKTRGQQVTLSCSPISGHRSVSWYQQTPGQGLQFLFEYFSETQRNKGNFPGRFSGRQFSNSRSEMNVSTLELGDSALYLCASSPEGFNYGYTFGSGTRLTVV.

This clone was observed once. The DNA of the CDR3 is TGCGCCAGCAGCTTCAGTCGTCCGGACACCGGGGAGCTGTTTTTT. As protein: CASSFSRPDTGELFF. The chain employs TRBV5-1 and TRBJ2-2; D unclear. Germline CDR1 is SGHRS and CDR2 is YFSETQ. V was trimmed by 2 bases and J by 3 bases, leaving 11 bases between them. The CDR3 loop spans 15 amino acids.

V and J are TRBV7-8 and TRBJ1-2; a weak D match, TRBD1 (5 bases). This CDR3 has 13 amino acids. Germline V gene data show CDR1 as SGHVS and CDR2 as FQNEAQ. The V end lost 6 bases, the J end lost 4 bases, and 12 bases lay between the germline ends. The CDR3 bases are TGTGCCAGCAGACCCGACAGCGTCTATGGCTACACCTTC. Its protein is CASRPDSVYGYTF.